This T cell receptor beta chain was obtained from a study of shared clonotypes between healthy human individuals. Study conclusions and caveats: Donor scarcity curtailed the genetic and exposure-history diversity represented herein.

Naive CD8 cells lacked CD45RO, underwent positive selection for CCR7 and left out terminally differentiated effector memory CD45RA+ cells. The V gene lost 0 bases and the J gene lost 0 bases, with 11 bases spanning the gap. The CDR3 has 16 amino acids. Germline CDR1 MNHEY, CDR2 SVGAGI. About this clone itself: The antigen remains undetermined.

The data were produced by immunoSEQ multiplex PCR, yet TCRdb's version contains in-frame clones alone and is incomplete. The table includes around 1,900,000 clones, 80% to 95% detected once. This TCR derives from a man younger than 35 in good health. Some clones in this sample may be carry-over from other donors' samples. V is TRBV6-5 and J is TRBJ1-1; the D gene is possibly TRBD1 (5 bases). Sequenced material: naive CD8+ T cells from PBMCs. DNA of the CDR3: TGTGCCAGCAGTTACTCGGGGCAGATAATGAACACTGAAGCTTTCTTT. Translated, it gives CASSYSGQIMNTEAFF.